Listed below are T cell receptor beta chains from one sample, sequenced in a study of cytomegalovirus exposure and HLA in healthy donors. Only in-frame clones appear in the TCRdb table, and some are missing; sequencing was by immunoSEQ multiplex PCR. In total, the table holds around 100,000 clones. Input material: PBMCs. The receptors were sampled from a man aged 25 to 45 in good health and CMV-seronegative. CDR3s include the opening cysteine and the closing phenylalanine or tryptophan. D genes are given only for firm matches.

>TRBD1|TRBJ2-7|TRBV2
TGTGCCAGCAGACGGACAGGGACCTACGAGCAGTACTTC
CASRRTGTYEQYF
>NA|TRBJ1-2|TRBV5-1
TGCGCCAGCAGCGTAAACAGGGAAGACAGTGATGGCTACACCTTC
CASSVNREDSDGYTF
>TRBD2|TRBJ2-7|TRBV19
TGTGCCAGTACCCCGAGGACTAGCGGGGGGGCCGGCGAGCAGTACTTC
CASTPRTSGGAGEQYF
>TRBD1|TRBJ1-4|TRBV9
TGTGCCAGCAGCGAGACAGGGCGGACTAATGAAAAACTGTTTTTT
CASSETGRTNEKLFF
>NA|TRBJ1-5|TRBV19
TGTGCCAGTAGTATAGATGGGAGGGGCAATCAGCCCCAGCATTTT
CASSIDGRGNQPQHF
>NA|TRBJ1-1|TRBV25-1
TGTGCCAGCAGTGAATATCAGGAGGGCACTGAAGCTTTCTTT
CASSEYQEGTEAFF
>TRBD1|TRBJ2-7|TRBV11-2
TGTGCCAGCAGCTTAGAGGGACAGAGGGGAGAGCAGTACTTC
CASSLEGQRGEQYF
>TRBD1|TRBJ1-1|TRBV4-3
TGCGCCAGCAGCGAACCGATACAGGGGGCGAGTGAAGCTTTCTTT
CASSEPIQGASEAFF
>NA|TRBJ1-4|TRBV5-1
TGCGCCAGCAGCTTGGGACAGTACGTTGAAAAACTGTTTTTT
CASSLGQYVEKLFF
>TRBD1|TRBJ1-5|TRBV6-5
TGTGCCAGCAGCGACAGGGCGGGCAATCAGCCCCAGCATTTT
CASSDRAGNQPQHF
>NA|TRBJ1-2|TRBV5-5
TGTGCCAGCAGCTTGGGGCACGAAAAGTCACATGGCTACACCTTC
CASSLGHEKSHGYTF
>TRBD2|TRBJ2-4|TRBV27
TGTGCCAGCAGTAGGACCCTAGCGGGGGGTTTCAAAAACATTCAGTACTTC
CASSRTLAGGFKNIQYF
>TRBD1|TRBJ1-5|TRBV18
TGTGCCAGCTCACCCTGGGACAGCCACAATCAGCCCCAGCATTTT
CASSPWDSHNQPQHF